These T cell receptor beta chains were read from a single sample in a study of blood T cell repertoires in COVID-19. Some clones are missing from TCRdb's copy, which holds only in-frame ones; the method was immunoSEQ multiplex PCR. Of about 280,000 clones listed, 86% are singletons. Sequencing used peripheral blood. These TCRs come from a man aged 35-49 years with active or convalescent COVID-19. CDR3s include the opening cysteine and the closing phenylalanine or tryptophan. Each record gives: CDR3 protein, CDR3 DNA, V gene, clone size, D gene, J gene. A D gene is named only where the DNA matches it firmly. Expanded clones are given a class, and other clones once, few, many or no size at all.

CDR3 protein: CASRPNSGNEQYF
CDR3 DNA: TGTGCCAGCAGACCTAACTCAGGGAACGAGCAGTACTTC
V gene: TRBV6-6
clone size: .
D gene: .
J gene: TRBJ2-7

CDR3 protein: CASIQGGTQYF
CDR3 DNA: TGTGCCAGTATTCAGGGGGGGACCCAGTACTTC
V gene: TRBV19
clone size: .
D gene: .
J gene: TRBJ2-5

CDR3 protein: CASSPPFTGSYEQYF
CDR3 DNA: TGTGCCAGCTCACCACCTTTTACAGGGTCCTACGAGCAGTACTTC
V gene: TRBV18
clone size: .
D gene: .
J gene: TRBJ2-7

CDR3 protein: CASSQDSKGDEQYF
CDR3 DNA: TGCGCCAGCAGCCAAGATTCTAAGGGAGACGAGCAGTACTTC
V gene: TRBV4-1
clone size: .
D gene: .
J gene: TRBJ2-7

CDR3 protein: CATSESPGQGFVHEQFF
CDR3 DNA: TGTGCCACCAGTGAGTCGCCGGGACAGGGGTTCGTACATGAGCAGTTCTTC
V gene: TRBV24-1
clone size: .
D gene: TRBD1
J gene: TRBJ2-1

CDR3 protein: CASRTNQGYNEQFF
CDR3 DNA: TGTGCCAGTAGAACTAACCAAGGCTACAATGAGCAGTTCTTC
V gene: TRBV19
clone size: .
D gene: .
J gene: TRBJ2-1

CDR3 protein: CASSSTSGDTQYF
CDR3 DNA: TGTGCCAGCAGCTCCACTTCCGGGGATACGCAGTATTTT
V gene: TRBV7-3
clone size: .
D gene: .
J gene: TRBJ2-3

CDR3 protein: CASSFGDGETQYF
CDR3 DNA: TGCGCCAGCAGCTTCGGGGATGGCGAGACCCAGTACTTC
V gene: TRBV5-1
clone size: few
D gene: .
J gene: TRBJ2-5

CDR3 protein: CASSLASVGEKLFF
CDR3 DNA: TGTGCCAGCAGCTTGGCATCGGTCGGGGAAAAACTGTTTTTT
V gene: TRBV5-6
clone size: .
D gene: .
J gene: TRBJ1-4

CDR3 protein: CASSYSLGQGTIQYF
CDR3 DNA: TGTGCCAGCAGTTACTCTCTGGGACAGGGTACCATTCAGTACTTC
V gene: TRBV6-5
clone size: .
D gene: TRBD1
J gene: TRBJ2-4

CDR3 protein: CASVYQETQYF
CDR3 DNA: TGTGCCAGCGTCTACCAAGAGACCCAGTACTTC
V gene: TRBV5-5
clone size: .
D gene: .
J gene: TRBJ2-5

CDR3 protein: CASSLAGGVDTQYF
CDR3 DNA: TGTGCCAGCAGCTTAGCGGGGGGTGTAGATACGCAGTATTTT
V gene: TRBV7-2
clone size: .
D gene: .
J gene: TRBJ2-3

CDR3 protein: CASSTRGTTEGSTDTQYF
CDR3 DNA: TGTGCCAGCAGCACCCGGGGGACTACCGAGGGGAGCACAGATACGCAGTATTTT
V gene: TRBV11-3
clone size: .
D gene: TRBD2
J gene: TRBJ2-3

CDR3 protein: CATSDIRTGGDEQYF
CDR3 DNA: TGTGCCACCAGTGATATACGGACAGGGGGTGACGAGCAGTACTTC
V gene: TRBV24-1
clone size: .
D gene: TRBD1
J gene: TRBJ2-7

CDR3 protein: CATSDLPSGRGDEQFF
CDR3 DNA: TGTGCCACCAGTGATTTGCCTAGCGGGAGAGGGGATGAGCAGTTCTTC
V gene: TRBV24-1
clone size: .
D gene: TRBD2
J gene: TRBJ2-1

CDR3 protein: CASSILSQGEPQHF
CDR3 DNA: TGTGCCAGTAGTATCTTATCCCAGGGGGAGCCCCAGCATTTT
V gene: TRBV19
clone size: .
D gene: TRBD1
J gene: TRBJ1-5

CDR3 protein: CASSLGGSTYNEQFF
CDR3 DNA: TGTGCCAGCAGCTTGGGCGGGTCGACCTACAATGAGCAGTTCTTC
V gene: TRBV5-6
clone size: .
D gene: .
J gene: TRBJ2-1

CDR3 protein: CASSRPARGLYGYTF
CDR3 DNA: TGTGCCAGCAGTAGGCCGGCCAGGGGGCTCTATGGCTACACCTTC
V gene: TRBV28
clone size: .
D gene: TRBD1
J gene: TRBJ1-2

CDR3 protein: CASSIRTGGDTGELFF
CDR3 DNA: TGTGCCAGTAGTATCCGGACAGGGGGCGACACCGGGGAGCTGTTTTTT
V gene: TRBV19
clone size: few
D gene: TRBD1
J gene: TRBJ2-2

CDR3 protein: CASGLVLGRGGYEQYF
CDR3 DNA: TGTGCTAGTGGTTTGGTACTCGGGAGGGGCGGCTACGAGCAGTACTTC
V gene: TRBV12-5
clone size: .
D gene: TRBD2
J gene: TRBJ2-7

CDR3 protein: CASSSETYYEQYF
CDR3 DNA: TGTGCCAGCAGTTCTGAGACTTACTACGAGCAGTACTTC
V gene: TRBV27
clone size: .
D gene: .
J gene: TRBJ2-7

CDR3 protein: CAIRPDSGAGELFF
CDR3 DNA: TGTGCCATCAGACCCGACAGTGGGGCCGGGGAGCTGTTTTTT
V gene: TRBV10-3
clone size: .
D gene: .
J gene: TRBJ2-2

CDR3 protein: CASSFSNQPQHF
CDR3 DNA: TGTGCCAGCAGCTTCTCGAATCAGCCCCAGCATTTT
V gene: TRBV7-9
clone size: .
D gene: .
J gene: TRBJ1-5

CDR3 protein: CASTPRGPYEQYF
CDR3 DNA: TGTGCCAGCACCCCCCGCGGGCCCTACGAGCAGTACTTC
V gene: TRBV12-1
clone size: .
D gene: .
J gene: TRBJ2-7

CDR3 protein: CASKERSNTGELFF
CDR3 DNA: TGTGCCAGCAAAGAGCGGTCGAACACCGGGGAGCTGTTTTTT
V gene: TRBV6-4
clone size: few
D gene: .
J gene: TRBJ2-2

CDR3 protein: CASSEVWEASSEKLFF
CDR3 DNA: TGTGCCAGCAGTGAGGTTTGGGAGGCCTCTTCGGAAAAACTGTTTTTT
V gene: TRBV6-1
clone size: .
D gene: .
J gene: TRBJ1-4

CDR3 protein: CASSVDQGGNYGYTF
CDR3 DNA: TGTGCCAGCAGCGTAGATCAAGGAGGAAACTATGGCTACACCTTC
V gene: TRBV9
clone size: .
D gene: .
J gene: TRBJ1-2

CDR3 protein: CASSPPPLLAGKQNEQFF
CDR3 DNA: TGTGCCAGCAGCCCCCCCCCACTACTAGCGGGAAAACAAAATGAGCAGTTCTTC
V gene: TRBV7-8
clone size: .
D gene: TRBD2
J gene: TRBJ2-1